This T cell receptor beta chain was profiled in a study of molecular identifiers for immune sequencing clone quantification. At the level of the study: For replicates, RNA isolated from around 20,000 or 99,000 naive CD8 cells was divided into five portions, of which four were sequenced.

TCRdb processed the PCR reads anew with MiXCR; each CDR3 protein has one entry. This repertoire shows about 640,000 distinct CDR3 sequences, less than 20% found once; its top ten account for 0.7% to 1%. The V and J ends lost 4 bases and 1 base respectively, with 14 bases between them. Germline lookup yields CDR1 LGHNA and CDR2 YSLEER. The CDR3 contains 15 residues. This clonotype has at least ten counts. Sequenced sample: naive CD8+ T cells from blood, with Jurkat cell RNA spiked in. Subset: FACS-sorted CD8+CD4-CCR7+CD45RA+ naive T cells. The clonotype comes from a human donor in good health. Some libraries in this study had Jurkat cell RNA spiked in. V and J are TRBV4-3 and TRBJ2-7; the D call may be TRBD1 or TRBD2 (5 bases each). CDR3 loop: CASSLERGPSYEQYF. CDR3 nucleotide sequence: TGCGCCAGCAGCCTCGAGAGGGGTCCATCCTACGAGCAGTACTTC.